What follows is one T cell receptor (beta chain) and its context. This receptor's antigen is unknown. No per-base quality is available; no much larger clone lies one base away. From its cysteine to its phenylalanine, the CDR3 spans 15 amino acids. The kept DNA is CDR3 alone, 45 bases in frame from the first base. Between the V and J ends, shortened by 0 bases and 3 bases respectively, the junction contains 11 bases. This record belongs to a study of OX40 agonist ivuxolimab in advanced cancers. About the study as a whole: The costimulatory receptor OX40 (CD134) was targeted by ivuxolimab, a fully human IgG2 agonistic monoclonal antibody. Intravenous ivuxolimab was administered to patients every 2 weeks at six dose levels: 0.01, 0.1, 0.3, 1.5, 3 and 10 mg/kg. Among the roughly 50 dose-escalation patients, approximately 20 had hepatocellular carcinoma, approximately 15 melanoma, 9 renal cell carcinoma and 9 head and neck cancer. In the dose-escalation cohort, 75% to 90% of patients were male, and the mean age was around 60 years with a range of about 23 to 79. Prior anti-PD-1, anti-PD-L1 or anti-CTLA-4 therapy was permitted, and approximately 41% of dose-escalation patients had received checkpoint inhibitors. Partial responses were achieved by three dose-escalation patients, of whom one had hepatocellular carcinoma and two had cutaneous melanoma. Peripheral TCRbeta sequencing aimed to test whether ivuxolimab altered TCR sequence diversity and caused clonal T-cell expansion. The paper reports the monotherapy dose-escalation portion (N of about 52 patients) of the phase I ivuxolimab trial. Overall study outcomes, separate from this receptor: After ivuxolimab, expanded clones were on average more numerous among CD8+ T cells than among CD4+ T cells. Antigen specificity was not determined for the clonally expanded peripheral T cells. In the 0.1-3.0 mg/kg groups, partial responders were among the patients with the lowest normalized peripheral clonal expansion, particularly in CD8+ T cells. Low levels of normalized T-cell clonal expansion were also shown by some nonresponding patients. At doses from 0.1 to 3.0 mg/kg, clonal expansion was seen in both CD4+ and CD8+ blood T cells between baseline and week 6.

The trial excluded patients who had a history of autoimmune disease or were on systemic immunosuppression. Peripheral blood for TCR sequencing was collected from all dose cohorts at baseline, on cycle 4 day 1, and on cycle 7 day 1. The samples were drawn from a first-in-human, open-label, multicenter phase I dose-escalation trial of ivuxolimab. Adults with locally advanced or metastatic melanoma, renal cell carcinoma, hepatocellular carcinoma or head and neck squamous cell carcinoma were enrolled in the trial. Before TCR sequencing, CD4+ T cells and CD8+ T cells were sorted from peripheral blood as separate populations. To sequence the TCRbeta CDR3 region, genomic DNA was isolated from the sorted cells. TCRbeta CDR3 regions were sequenced using the immunoSEQ Assay. Entries here come from immuneACCESS through TCRdb and include only in-frame sequences with V and J called. Some clones fail to appear in such tables; in the studies checked, an unresolved V gene covers under half of the shortfall, and the cause of the remainder is unknown. A total of tens of thousands of clones appear in this sample, roughly 87% of them only once. The ten largest clonotypes hold 9% to 15% of the sample.

Rearrangement joined TRBV23-1 to TRBJ1-2; the D gene is possibly TRBD1, with 5 bases matching. TRBV23-1 is reported as an ORF; its role is uncertain. The material was CD4+ or CD8+ T cells sorted from blood, obtained in a trial of the OX40 agonist ivuxolimab. This clonotype originated in an adult with an advanced solid tumor such as melanoma, head and neck, liver or kidney cancer. This receptor carries the CDR3 CASSQSGEGDYGYTF. At the DNA level, the sequence is TGCGCCAGCAGTCAATCCGGTGAAGGGGACTATGGCTACACCTTC.